This paragraph covers one T cell receptor (beta chain) sequence. Its matching antigen is unknown. The data originate from a study of beta chain features in type 1 diabetes. General study points: There was a moderate but significant shortening of TCRB CDR3s in all four CD4+ subsets of Type 1 diabetes patients.

The entirety of the isolated RNA underwent reverse transcription, so expressed TCRB transcripts were sequenced. Profiling relied on immunoSEQ multiplex PCR, and the TCRdb table lists in-frame clones only, not all of them. This table has about 280,000 clones, around 16% appearing once. Germline CDR1 reads SGHNT; CDR2 reads YENEEA. This CDR3 spans 14 amino acids. Trimming removed 1 base at V and 6 bases at J, with 11 bases between. The sample consisted of naive CD4+ T cells from blood. This receptor was taken from a man younger than 35 with type 1 diabetes. The V gene is TRBV11-3, the J gene TRBJ2-3, with D unresolved. In nucleotides, the CDR3 is TGTGCCAGCAGCTTAGGGCCGACTCCGGATACGCAGTATTTT. This encodes CASSLGPTPDTQYF.